The rows below give T cell receptor beta chains drawn from one sample of a study of T cells in Graves' hyperthyroidism and ophthalmopathy. TCRdb ran MiXCR on the multiplex PCR reads and lists one entry per CDR3 protein. This repertoire shows hundreds of thousands of distinct CDR3 sequences, 38% found once; its top ten account for 7.5% to 9.5%. Sequencing used blood. These receptors came from a man aged 18 to 29 with Graves' hyperthyroidism. Each CDR3 is given with its conserved first and last residue. Fields, in order: V gene, CDR3 length, J gene, clone size, D gene, CDR3 protein, CDR3 DNA. A D gene is named only where the DNA matches it firmly. The size entry is marked missing in some rows and otherwise reads once, few, many or a size class.

v_call: TRBV5-6
cdr3_length: 14
j_call: TRBJ1-1
clone_size: -
d_call: -
cdr3_aa: CASSFTGMGTEAFF
cdr3_nt: TGTGCCAGCAGCTTCACAGGGATGGGCACTGAAGCTTTCTTT

v_call: TRBV5-6
cdr3_length: 13
j_call: TRBJ1-1
clone_size: once
d_call: -
cdr3_aa: CVSSKKRATEAFF
cdr3_nt: TGTGTCAGCAGCAAAAAGCGGGCGACTGAAGCTTTCTTT

v_call: TRBV7-9
cdr3_length: 14
j_call: TRBJ2-5
clone_size: many
d_call: TRBD1
cdr3_aa: CASSTEQGVETQYF
cdr3_nt: TGTGCCAGCAGCACTGAGCAGGGGGTGGAGACCCAGTACTTC

v_call: TRBV7-2
cdr3_length: 13
j_call: TRBJ2-5
clone_size: few
d_call: -
cdr3_aa: CASSPELEETQYF
cdr3_nt: TGTGCCAGCAGTCCCGAGTTGGAGGAGACCCAGTACTTC

v_call: TRBV7-3
cdr3_length: 19
j_call: TRBJ1-1
clone_size: -
d_call: TRBD1
cdr3_aa: CASSLTGTGLISVNTEAFF
cdr3_nt: TGTGCCAGCAGCTTAACGGGGACAGGGTTAATTTCCGTGAACACTGAAGCTTTCTTT

v_call: TRBV15
cdr3_length: 16
j_call: TRBJ2-2
clone_size: many
d_call: -
cdr3_aa: CATSRGTSANTGELFF
cdr3_nt: TGTGCCACCAGCAGAGGTACATCTGCGAACACCGGGGAGCTGTTTTTT

v_call: TRBV4-2
cdr3_length: 16
j_call: TRBJ2-7
clone_size: once
d_call: TRBD2
cdr3_aa: CASSQDPAGASYEQYF
cdr3_nt: TGTGCCAGCAGCCAAGATCCAGCGGGGGCATCCTACGAGCAGTACTTC

v_call: TRBV19
cdr3_length: 14
j_call: TRBJ2-5
clone_size: many
d_call: TRBD2
cdr3_aa: CATGLAGPGETQYF
cdr3_nt: TGTGCCACCGGGCTAGCGGGCCCAGGGGAGACCCAGTACTTC

v_call: TRBV29-1
cdr3_length: 15
j_call: TRBJ1-5
clone_size: many
d_call: TRBD1
cdr3_aa: CSVAGQGSGNQPQHF
cdr3_nt: TGCAGCGTTGCGGGACAGGGCTCAGGCAATCAGCCCCAGCATTTT

v_call: TRBV14
cdr3_length: 19
j_call: TRBJ2-7
clone_size: few
d_call: TRBD2
cdr3_aa: CASSQVRLAGGPGSYEQYF
cdr3_nt: TGCGCCAGCAGCCAAGTGCGTCTAGCGGGAGGGCCAGGCTCCTACGAGCAGTACTTC

v_call: TRBV11-2
cdr3_length: 21
j_call: TRBJ1-1
clone_size: -
d_call: TRBD1
cdr3_aa: CASSFTGTGYLGTGVGTEAFF
cdr3_nt: TGTGCCAGCAGCTTCACCGGGACAGGATACCTGGGGACAGGGGTCGGCACTGAAGCTTTCTTT

v_call: TRBV7-4
cdr3_length: 14
j_call: TRBJ2-7
clone_size: -
d_call: -
cdr3_aa: CASSYRETSYEQYF
cdr3_nt: TGTGCCAGCAGTTACAGGGAAACCTCCTACGAGCAGTACTTC

v_call: TRBV20-1
cdr3_length: 15
j_call: TRBJ1-5
clone_size: -
d_call: TRBD1
cdr3_aa: CSASLGTGGAQPQHF
cdr3_nt: TGCAGTGCAAGCCTTGGGACAGGGGGGGCTCAGCCCCAGCATTTT

v_call: TRBV19
cdr3_length: 15
j_call: TRBJ1-5
clone_size: few
d_call: -
cdr3_aa: CASSIDLGGNQPQHF
cdr3_nt: TGTGCCAGTAGTATAGATCTGGGAGGGAATCAGCCCCAGCATTTT

v_call: TRBV29-1
cdr3_length: 12
j_call: TRBJ1-1
clone_size: many
d_call: -
cdr3_aa: CSVVSANTEAFF
cdr3_nt: TGCAGCGTCGTGTCGGCGAACACTGAAGCTTTCTTT

v_call: TRBV4-2
cdr3_length: 14
j_call: TRBJ1-1
clone_size: -
d_call: -
cdr3_aa: CASSQEVGQPEAFF
cdr3_nt: TGTGCCAGCAGCCAAGAGGTAGGGCAACCTGAAGCTTTCTTT

v_call: TRBV10-3
cdr3_length: 14
j_call: TRBJ1-5
clone_size: -
d_call: TRBD1
cdr3_aa: CASRSLTGSQPQHF
cdr3_nt: TGTGCCAGCAGGTCACTGACAGGGAGTCAGCCCCAGCATTTT

v_call: TRBV6-5
cdr3_length: 11
j_call: TRBJ2-7
clone_size: -
d_call: -
cdr3_aa: CASSYTGKQYF
cdr3_nt: TGTGCCAGCAGTTATACAGGGAAGCAGTACTTC

v_call: TRBV19
cdr3_length: 13
j_call: TRBJ2-7
clone_size: -
d_call: -
cdr3_aa: CASSLQYSYEQYF
cdr3_nt: TGTGCCAGTAGTCTCCAGTACTCCTACGAGCAGTACTTC

v_call: TRBV12-3/TRBV12-4
cdr3_length: 15
j_call: TRBJ1-6
clone_size: -
d_call: TRBD1
cdr3_aa: CASSFGDRELSPLHF
cdr3_nt: TGTGCCAGCAGTTTTGGCGACAGGGAACTCTCACCCCTCCACTTT

v_call: TRBV9
cdr3_length: 16
j_call: TRBJ2-2
clone_size: few
d_call: TRBD2
cdr3_aa: CASSYRLAGDTGELFF
cdr3_nt: TGTGCCAGCAGTTACAGACTAGCGGGGGACACCGGGGAGCTGTTTTTT

v_call: TRBV7-9
cdr3_length: 16
j_call: TRBJ2-7
clone_size: -
d_call: TRBD2
cdr3_aa: CASSRPSLAGTYEQYF
cdr3_nt: TGTGCCAGCAGCCGCCCAAGCCTAGCGGGTACCTACGAGCAGTACTTC

v_call: TRBV6-1
cdr3_length: 17
j_call: TRBJ2-2
clone_size: -
d_call: TRBD1
cdr3_aa: CASSEERGQGYTGELFF
cdr3_nt: TGTGCCAGCAGTGAAGAACGGGGACAGGGATACACCGGGGAGCTGTTTTTT

v_call: TRBV29-1
cdr3_length: 12
j_call: TRBJ2-5
clone_size: many
d_call: -
cdr3_aa: CSVLGQMETQYF
cdr3_nt: TGCAGCGTTCTTGGACAGATGGAGACCCAGTACTTC

v_call: TRBV29-1
cdr3_length: 13
j_call: TRBJ2-5
clone_size: -
d_call: TRBD2
cdr3_aa: CSVRLAEGGTQYF
cdr3_nt: TGCAGCGTTCGCCTAGCGGAGGGAGGGACCCAGTACTTC

v_call: TRBV20-1
cdr3_length: 13
j_call: TRBJ2-7
clone_size: many
d_call: -
cdr3_aa: CSARGRTPYEQYF
cdr3_nt: TGCAGTGCTAGAGGAAGGACGCCCTACGAGCAGTACTTC

v_call: TRBV11-2
cdr3_length: 15
j_call: TRBJ1-1
clone_size: few
d_call: -
cdr3_aa: CASSPFSRVNTEAFF
cdr3_nt: TGTGCCAGCAGCCCCTTCTCGCGGGTAAACACTGAAGCTTTCTTT

v_call: TRBV5-1
cdr3_length: 14
j_call: TRBJ2-7
clone_size: many
d_call: -
cdr3_aa: CASSLEGISYEQYF
cdr3_nt: TGCGCCAGCAGCTTGGAAGGGATCTCCTACGAGCAGTACTTC

v_call: TRBV10-3
cdr3_length: 12
j_call: TRBJ2-7
clone_size: once
d_call: TRBD2
cdr3_aa: CASSMAGAEQYF
cdr3_nt: TGTGCCAGCAGCATGGCGGGAGCCGAGCAGTACTTC

v_call: TRBV29-1
cdr3_length: 13
j_call: TRBJ1-2
clone_size: many
d_call: -
cdr3_aa: CSVENLYFAGYTF
cdr3_nt: TGCAGCGTTGAAAACCTCTATTTCGCCGGCTACACCTTC

v_call: TRBV29-1
cdr3_length: 13
j_call: TRBJ2-5
clone_size: -
d_call: -
cdr3_aa: CSGRVALTETQYF
cdr3_nt: TGCAGCGGGCGGGTAGCTTTGACGGAGACCCAGTACTTC

v_call: TRBV25-1
cdr3_length: 15
j_call: TRBJ1-2
clone_size: -
d_call: -
cdr3_aa: CASTPPGAGRDGYTF
cdr3_nt: TGTGCCAGCACTCCCCCGGGGGCCGGGCGGGATGGCTACACCTTC